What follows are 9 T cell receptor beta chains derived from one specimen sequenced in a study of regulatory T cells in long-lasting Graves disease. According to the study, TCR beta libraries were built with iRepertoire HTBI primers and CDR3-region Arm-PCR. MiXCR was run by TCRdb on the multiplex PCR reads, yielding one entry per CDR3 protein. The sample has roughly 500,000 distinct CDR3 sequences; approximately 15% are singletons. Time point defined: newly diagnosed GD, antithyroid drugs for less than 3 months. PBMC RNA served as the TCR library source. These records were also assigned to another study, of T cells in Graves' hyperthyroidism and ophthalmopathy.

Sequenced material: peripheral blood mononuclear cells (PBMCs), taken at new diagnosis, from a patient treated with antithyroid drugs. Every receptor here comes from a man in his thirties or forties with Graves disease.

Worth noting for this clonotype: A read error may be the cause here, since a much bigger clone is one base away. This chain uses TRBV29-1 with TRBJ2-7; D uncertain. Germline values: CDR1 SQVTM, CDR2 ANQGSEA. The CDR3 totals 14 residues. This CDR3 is CSVEVGAGYYGQYF. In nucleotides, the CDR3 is TGCAGCGTTGAAGTAGGTGCAGGTTACTACGGGCAGTACTTC.

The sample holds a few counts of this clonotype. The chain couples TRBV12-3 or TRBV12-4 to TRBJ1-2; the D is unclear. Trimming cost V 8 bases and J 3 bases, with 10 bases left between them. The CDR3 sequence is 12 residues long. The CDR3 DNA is TGTGCCAGCGGCCCCGACGACTATGGCTACACCTTC. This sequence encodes CASGPDDYGYTF.

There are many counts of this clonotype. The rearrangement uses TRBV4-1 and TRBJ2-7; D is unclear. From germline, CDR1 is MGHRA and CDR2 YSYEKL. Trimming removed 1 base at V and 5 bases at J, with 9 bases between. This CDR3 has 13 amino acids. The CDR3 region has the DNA TGCGCCAGCAGCCAAGTCATGGGCAACGAGCAGTACTTC. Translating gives CASSQVMGNEQYF.

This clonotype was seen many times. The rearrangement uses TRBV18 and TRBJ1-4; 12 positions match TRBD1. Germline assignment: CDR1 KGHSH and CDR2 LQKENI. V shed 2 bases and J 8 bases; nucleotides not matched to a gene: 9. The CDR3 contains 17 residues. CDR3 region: CASSPSVSGTGGEKLFF. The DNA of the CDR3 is TGTGCCAGCTCACCAAGCGTAAGCGGGACAGGGGGCGAAAAACTGTTTTTT.

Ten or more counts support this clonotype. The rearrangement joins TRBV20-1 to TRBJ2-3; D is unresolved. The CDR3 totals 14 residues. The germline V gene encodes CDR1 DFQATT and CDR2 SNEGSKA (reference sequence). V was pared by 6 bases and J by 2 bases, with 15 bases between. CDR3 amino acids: CSADNTGITDTQYF. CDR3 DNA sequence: TGCAGTGCAGACAATACCGGTATCACAGATACGCAGTATTTT.

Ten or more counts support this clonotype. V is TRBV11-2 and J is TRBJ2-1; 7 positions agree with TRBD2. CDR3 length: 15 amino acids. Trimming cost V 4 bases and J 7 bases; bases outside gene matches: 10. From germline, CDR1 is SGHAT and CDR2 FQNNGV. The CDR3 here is CASSWREGRGNEQFF. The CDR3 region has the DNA TGTGCCAGCAGCTGGAGGGAGGGACGAGGTAATGAGCAGTTCTTC.

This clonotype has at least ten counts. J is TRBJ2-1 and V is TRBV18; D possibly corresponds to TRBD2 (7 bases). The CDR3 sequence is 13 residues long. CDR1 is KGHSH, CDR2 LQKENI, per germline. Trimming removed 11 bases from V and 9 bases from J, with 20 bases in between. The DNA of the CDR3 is TGTGCCGCTTCGGCTAGCGGAGGGGGTGAGCAGTTCTTC. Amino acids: CAASASGGGEQFF.

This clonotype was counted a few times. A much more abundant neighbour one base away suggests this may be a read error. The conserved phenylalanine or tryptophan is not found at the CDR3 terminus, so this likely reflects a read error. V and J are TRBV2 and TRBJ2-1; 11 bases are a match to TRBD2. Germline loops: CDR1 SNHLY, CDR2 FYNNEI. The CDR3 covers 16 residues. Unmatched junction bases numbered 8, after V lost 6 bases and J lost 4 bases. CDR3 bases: TGTGCCAGCAGAATTAGCGGGAGGGCCACGTACAATGAGCAGTTCCTC. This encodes CASRISGRATYNEQFL.

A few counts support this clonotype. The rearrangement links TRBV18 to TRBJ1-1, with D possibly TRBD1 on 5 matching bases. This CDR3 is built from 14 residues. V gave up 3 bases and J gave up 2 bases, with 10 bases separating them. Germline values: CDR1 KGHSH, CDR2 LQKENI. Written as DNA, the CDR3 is TGTGCCAGCTCACCCGCAGGGAAAAACACTGAAGCTTTCTTT. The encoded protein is CASSPAGKNTEAFF. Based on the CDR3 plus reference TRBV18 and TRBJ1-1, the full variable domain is NAGVMQNPRHLVRRRGQEARLRCSPMKGHSHVYWYRQLPEEGLKFMVYLQKENIIDESGMPKERFSAEFPKEGPSILRIQQVVRGDSAAYFCASSPAGKNTEAFFGQGTRLTVV.